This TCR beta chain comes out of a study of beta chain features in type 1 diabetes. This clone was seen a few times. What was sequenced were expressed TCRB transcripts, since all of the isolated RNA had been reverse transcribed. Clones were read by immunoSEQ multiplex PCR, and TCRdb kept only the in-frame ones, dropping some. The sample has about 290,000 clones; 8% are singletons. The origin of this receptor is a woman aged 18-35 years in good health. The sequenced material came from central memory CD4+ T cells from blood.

This CDR3 is CASKRAGSTDTQYF. The CDR3 DNA is TGTGCCAGCAAGCGGGCCGGGAGCACAGATACGCAGTATTTT. V and J are TRBV28 and TRBJ2-3; D possibly corresponds to TRBD2 (6 bases). The CDR3 has 14 amino acids. Trimming took off 7 bases at V and 0 bases at J, with 11 bases between the two ends. CDR1 is MDHEN and CDR2 is SYDVKM in the germline V gene.